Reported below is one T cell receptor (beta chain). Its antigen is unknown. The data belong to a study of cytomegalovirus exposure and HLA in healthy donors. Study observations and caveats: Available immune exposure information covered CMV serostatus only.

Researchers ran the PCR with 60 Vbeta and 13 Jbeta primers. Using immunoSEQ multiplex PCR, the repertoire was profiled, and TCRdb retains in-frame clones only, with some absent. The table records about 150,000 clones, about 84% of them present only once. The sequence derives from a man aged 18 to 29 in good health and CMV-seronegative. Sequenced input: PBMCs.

CDR3 DNA: TGCGCCAGCAGCCAAGTCTCTACCAGGACAGGGAAAACTGAAGCTTTCTTT. Its protein is CASSQVSTRTGKTEAFF. V gene TRBV4-1 combines with J gene TRBJ1-1, with 8 nucleotides matching TRBD1. V shed 1 base, J shed 5 bases, and the junction held 12 bases outside the gene matches. Per the germline V gene, CDR1 is MGHRA and CDR2 is YSYEKL. The CDR3 consists of 17 residues.